Listed below are T cell receptor beta chains from one sample, sequenced in a study of shared clonotypes between healthy human individuals. Sequenced by immunoSEQ multiplex PCR; TCRdb stores in-frame clones only, minus some. In the table there are some 980,000 clones, approximately 80% of which are singletons. Material for sequencing was memory CD4+ T cells sorted from blood. The source is a man younger than 35 in good health. The CDR3 runs from the conserved cysteine through the conserved F or W. The order of the fields is clone size, J gene, V gene, D gene, CDR3 protein, CDR3 DNA. The D gene is left open where the match is weak. Clone size appears in some rows only: once, few, many, or a class for an expanded clone.

. TRBJ2-1 TRBV18 TRBD2 CASSPPESTSGNNEQFF TGTGCCAGCTCACCACCGGAATCGACTAGCGGGAACAATGAGCAGTTCTTC
. TRBJ2-5 TRBV7-2 TRBD2 CASSLRNWASGGKETQYF TGTGCCAGCAGCTTAAGGAATTGGGCTAGCGGGGGAAAGGAGACCCAGTACTTC
. TRBJ1-2 TRBV2 . CASSVRGNYGYTF TGTGCCAGCAGTGTACGGGGAAACTATGGCTACACCTTC
. TRBJ1-4 TRBV19 . CASTPSGIEKLFF TGTGCCAGTACCCCCAGCGGGATTGAAAAACTGTTTTTT
. TRBJ1-2 TRBV5-4 TRBD1 CASSGQGAYGYTF TGTGCCAGCAGCGGACAGGGGGCCTATGGCTACACCTTC
. TRBJ2-2 TRBV19 . CASSDRYTGELFF TGTGCCAGTAGTGACCGGTACACCGGGGAGCTGTTTTTT
. TRBJ1-1 TRBV5-1 TRBD1 CASSPRTGGNTEAFF TGCGCCAGCAGCCCCCGGACAGGGGGAAACACTGAAGCTTTCTTT
few TRBJ1-1 TRBV29-1 . CSVVHPGARVAFF TGCAGCGTTGTGCATCCCGGAGCGCGTGTAGCTTTCTTT
. TRBJ2-5 TRBV10-1 . CASSEGGVETQYF TGCGCCAGCAGTGAGGGTGGGGTGGAGACCCAGTACTTC
. TRBJ1-6 TRBV9 . CASSVLQLNSPLHF TGTGCCAGCAGCGTCTTGCAGCTAAATTCACCCCTCCACTTT
. TRBJ2-6 TRBV10-3 . CAISDGSSGANVLTF TGTGCCATCAGTGACGGTAGCTCTGGGGCCAACGTCCTGACTTTC
. TRBJ2-6 TRBV5-8 . CASSLDISGANVLTF TGTGCCAGCAGCTTGGACATCTCTGGGGCCAACGTCCTGACTTTC
. TRBJ2-5 TRBV28 TRBD1 CASSRLLFPHTGELGETQYF TGTGCCAGCAGCCGGCTTCTATTCCCTCATACAGGGGAGTTGGGGGAGACCCAGTACTTC
. TRBJ2-5 TRBV2 . CASTRVAKETQYF TGTGCCAGCACAAGAGTGGCCAAAGAGACCCAGTACTTC
. TRBJ2-3 TRBV9 . CASSVALFGDTQYF TGTGCCAGCAGCGTAGCCCTATTTGGGGATACGCAGTATTTT
many TRBJ2-1 TRBV5-6 TRBD2 CASSFRRLAGNEQFF TGTGCCAGCAGCTTTAGGAGACTAGCGGGCAATGAGCAGTTCTTC
. TRBJ2-2 TRBV28 . CASSFRTANTGELFF TGTGCCAGCAGTTTTAGGACAGCGAACACCGGGGAGCTGTTTTTT
. TRBJ2-3 TRBV19 TRBD2 CASSTSGGVDTQYF TGTGCCAGTAGTACTAGCGGGGGGGTAGATACGCAGTATTTT
. TRBJ1-5 TRBV5-4 TRBD1 CASRLNRGPRSNQPQHF TGTGCCAGCAGACTCAACAGGGGGCCGAGGAGCAATCAGCCCCAGCATTTT
few TRBJ1-6 TRBV28 . CASSLFSYNSPLHF TGTGCCAGCAGTTTATTCTCCTATAATTCACCCCTCCACTTT
. TRBJ2-2 TRBV5-1 TRBD1 CASSPQRGQTPPGELFF TGCGCCAGCAGCCCCCAAAGGGGGCAAACCCCCCCCGGGGAGCTGTTTTTT
. TRBJ2-7 TRBV7-8 . CASSKGDEQYF TGTGCCAGCAGCAAGGGGGACGAGCAGTACTTC
few TRBJ2-3 TRBV7-9 . CASSLLQGGKDTQYF TGTGCCAGCAGCTTACTCCAGGGGGGCAAAGATACGCAGTATTTT
once TRBJ2-3 TRBV5-4 . CASSLSFRETDTQYF TGTGCCAGCAGCTTAAGCTTCAGGGAAACAGATACGCAGTATTTT
. TRBJ2-1 TRBV28 . CASSPRRAVHEQFF TGTGCCAGCAGTCCCCGCCGAGCGGTCCACGAGCAGTTCTTC
. TRBJ2-7 TRBV6-5 TRBD1 CASSLDRGKQYF TGTGCCAGCAGTCTGGACAGGGGTAAGCAGTACTTC
. TRBJ2-1 TRBV2 . CASSGLASLLGNEQFF TGTGCCAGCAGTGGTCTAGCGTCCCTCCTTGGGAATGAGCAGTTCTTC
. TRBJ1-5 TRBV4-1 . CASSQEMNDRGSQPQHF TGCGCCAGCAGCCAAGAAATGAATGATCGGGGGTCCCAGCCCCAGCATTTT
. TRBJ2-5 TRBV9 . CASSAEMGWKETQYF TGTGCCAGCAGCGCTGAGATGGGATGGAAAGAGACCCAGTACTTC
. TRBJ1-1 TRBV5-5 . CASSPDSSRGSTEAFF TGTGCCAGCAGCCCGGACAGTTCCCGGGGTAGCACTGAAGCTTTCTTT
. TRBJ2-7 TRBV28 . CASSHASIHEQYF TGTGCCAGCAGTCATGCTAGTATCCACGAGCAGTACTTC
. TRBJ2-1 TRBV14 TRBD2 CASSLAGRTYNEQFF TGTGCCAGCAGCCTAGCGGGAAGAACCTACAATGAGCAGTTCTTC
. TRBJ2-7 TRBV7-2 . CASSPRASRGDEQYF TGTGCCAGCAGCCCCCGGGCTAGCCGTGGGGACGAGCAGTACTTC
. TRBJ1-1 TRBV6-1 TRBD1 CAGSQQGPGTEAFF TGTGCCGGATCTCAACAGGGGCCAGGAACTGAAGCTTTCTTT
once TRBJ2-5 TRBV4-1 . CASSSALVETQYF TGCGCCAGCAGCTCCGCCTTGGTGGAGACCCAGTACTTC
. TRBJ1-1 TRBV5-1 TRBD1 CASSPQGGEAFF TGCGCCAGCAGCCCGCAGGGGGGAGAAGCTTTCTTT